This TCR beta chain was sequenced in a study of T cell changes during pregnancy in multiple sclerosis. Produced via immunoSEQ multiplex PCR; TCRdb's table is partial and in-frame only. Found here are 85,000 to 100,000 clones, more than 85% of them singletons; the top ten hold about 1.6%. The germline V gene has CDR1 SGHRS and CDR2 YFSETQ. Trimming shortened V by 6 bases and J by 1 base, and 10 bases separated the two germline ends. This CDR3 has 13 residues. V usage is TRBV5-1 and J usage is TRBJ1-1; possible D gene TRBD1, 5 bases. Sequencing was performed on peripheral blood, taken in the first trimester of pregnancy. This receptor was identified in a female donor with multiple sclerosis, enrolled in a pregnancy study. CDR3 nucleotides: TGCGCCAGCACTGCGGGGGAGAACACTGAAGCTTTCTTT. Translation: CASTAGENTEAFF.